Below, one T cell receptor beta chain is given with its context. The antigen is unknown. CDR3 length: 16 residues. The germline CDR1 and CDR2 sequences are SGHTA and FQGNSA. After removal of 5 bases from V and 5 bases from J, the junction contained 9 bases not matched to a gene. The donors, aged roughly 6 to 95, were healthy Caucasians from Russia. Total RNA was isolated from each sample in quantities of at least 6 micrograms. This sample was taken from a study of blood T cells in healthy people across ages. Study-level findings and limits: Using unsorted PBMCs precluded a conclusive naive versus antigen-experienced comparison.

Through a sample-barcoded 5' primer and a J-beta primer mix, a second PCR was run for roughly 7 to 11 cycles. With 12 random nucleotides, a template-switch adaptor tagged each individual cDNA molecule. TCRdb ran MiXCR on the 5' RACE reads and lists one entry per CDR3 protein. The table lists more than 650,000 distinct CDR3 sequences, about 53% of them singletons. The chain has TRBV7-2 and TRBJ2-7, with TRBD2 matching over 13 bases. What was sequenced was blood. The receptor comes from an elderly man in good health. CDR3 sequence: CASSPPGLAGIHEQYF. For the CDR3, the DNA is TGTGCCAGCAGCCCCCCGGGACTAGCGGGAATCCACGAGCAGTACTTC.